Presented here are 18 T cell receptor beta chains from one specimen sequenced in a study of cytomegalovirus exposure and HLA in healthy donors (dated by TCRdb to the late 2010s). Library preparation was by the immunoSEQ multiplex PCR assay. The multiplex PCR relied on a mix of 60 forward primers for TCR Vbeta segments and 13 reverse primers for TCR Jbeta segments. TCRdb holds this immuneACCESS table with in-frame rearrangements only. Some clones are missing; in checked studies, unresolved V genes explain under half, and the rest has no known cause. This sample holds some 120,000 clones; 80% were observed only once. The ten largest make up approximately 10% of the sample. The sequencing input was PBMCs. All receptors derive from a man aged 25 to 40 in good health and CMV-seropositive.

This chain joins TRBV6-1 and TRBJ2-7; TRBD1 matches 8 bases. The CDR3 is made up of 14 amino acids. The germline V gene has CDR1 MNHNS and CDR2 SASEGT. The J segment lost 5 bases and the V segment lost 5 bases, leaving 8 bases of the junction unmatched. CDR3 amino acids: CASSLRTGIDEQYF. The CDR3 DNA follows: TGTGCCAGCAGTCTACGGACAGGGATCGACGAGCAGTACTTC.

V usage is TRBV6-1 and J usage is TRBJ2-7, with D possibly TRBD1 on 6 matching bases. Germline lookup yields CDR1 MNHNS and CDR2 SASEGT. This CDR3 spans 14 amino acids. V gave up 6 bases and J gave up 3 bases, with 15 bases separating them. The CDR3 protein is CASSAGTSFYEQYF. The CDR3 bases are TGTGCCAGCAGCGCCGGGACATCCTTCTACGAGCAGTACTTC.

This clone was seen a handful of times. The genes are TRBV6-6 and TRBJ2-5, with TRBD2 matching 9 bases. The CDR3 loop spans 15 amino acids. The junction had 9 bases not matched to a gene; V was cut back by 7 bases and J by 3 bases. CDR1 is MNHNY, CDR2 SVGAGI, per germline (reference sequence). CDR3 sequence (DNA): TGTGCCAGCAAGGGCGGACTAGCGCGTAAAGAGACCCAGTACTTC. This encodes CASKGGLARKETQYF.

The CDR3 is CASSSQGSYEQYF. The CDR3 nucleotides read TGTGCCAGCAGTTCACAGGGATCCTACGAGCAGTACTTC. The rearrangement joins TRBV27 to TRBJ2-7, with D perhaps TRBD1 (6 bases). V lost 4 bases and J lost 1, with 8 bases in between. Germline V gene sequence: CDR1 MNHEY, CDR2 SMNVEV (reference sequence). The CDR3 consists of 13 residues.

This chain joins TRBV2 and TRBJ2-2; TRBD2 is a possible D gene (6 bases). The V gene's germline CDR1 is SNHLY and CDR2 FYNNEI. V was clipped by 4 bases and J by 4 bases, with 19 bases between them. This CDR3 comprises 17 residues. DNA for the CDR3: TGTGCCAGCAGTGCAGTGGGACTCCTAGCAAGCACCGGGGAGCTGTTTTTT. It translates to CASSAVGLLASTGELFF.

This chain joins TRBV25-1 and TRBJ1-1, with a tentative D call TRBD1 (5 bases). CDR1 is MGHDK and CDR2 is SYGVNS in the germline V gene. V was cut by 0 bases and J by 6 bases, with 11 bases left in between. The CDR3 runs to 14 residues. The CDR3 DNA is TGTGCCAGCAGTGAATATCTGGGGCCCTCTGAAGCTTTCTTT. Protein: CASSEYLGPSEAFF.

The chain joins TRBV6-1 to TRBJ1-1, with D unclear. The CDR3 is 12 residues long. Germline-derived CDR1 and CDR2 are MNHNS and SASEGT. With 6 bases removed from V and 8 bases from J, the gap between germline ends came to 13 bases. This CDR3 reads CASSRRRSEAFF. For the CDR3, the DNA is TGTGCCAGCAGCCGAAGGAGGTCAGAAGCTTTCTTT.

Points on this clone: Different DNA sequences within this sample yield the same CDR3. The genes are TRBV30 and TRBJ2-7; perhaps TRBD2 as D (5 bases). Looked up from germline, CDR1 is GTSNPN and CDR2 is SVGIG (reference sequence). Trimming stripped 4 bases from V and 4 bases from J, with 17 bases between. The CDR3 has 14 residues. CDR3 loop: CAWTSAPGFYEQYF. The CDR3 DNA reads as TGTGCCTGGACTTCTGCACCGGGATTTTACGAGCAGTACTTC. The variable domain in full, with the rest retrieved from reference TRBV30 and TRBJ2-7, is SQTIHQWPATLVQPVGSPLSLECTVEGTSNPNLYWYRQAAGRGLQLLFYSVGIGQISSEVPQNLSASRPQDRQFILSSKKLLLSDSGFYLCAWTSAPGFYEQYFGPGTRLTVT.

This clone is a singleton in its sample. CDR3 in DNA: TGTGCCAGCAGCTTGGCTAGCGATTCAGATACGCAGTATTTT. It is translated as CASSLASDSDTQYF. The chain joins TRBV5-4 to TRBJ2-3; D might be TRBD2 (6 bases). With 0 bases removed from V and 4 bases from J, the gap between germline ends came to 9 bases. This CDR3 is 14 amino acids long. CDR1 and CDR2 from the germline V gene are SGHNT and YYREEE (reference sequence). Based on the CDR3 plus reference TRBV5-4 and TRBJ2-3, the full variable domain is ETGVTQSPTHLIKTRGQQVTLRCSSQSGHNTVSWYQQALGQGPQFIFQYYREEENGRGNFPPRFSGLQFPNYSSELNVNALELDDSALYLCASSLASDSDTQYFGPGTRLTVL.

The chain has TRBV27 and TRBJ1-6; weak D call: TRBD1 (6 bases). This CDR3 has 14 amino acids. Trimming shortened V by 5 bases and J by 11 bases, and 16 bases separated the two germline ends. Looked up from germline, CDR1 is MNHEY and CDR2 is SMNVEV (reference sequence). Here the CDR3 DNA reads TGTGCCAGCAGTATCAGGGGAGTTAGCCCACCCCTCCACTTT. It encodes CASSIRGVSPPLHF.

The chain joins TRBV7-3 to TRBJ2-2; D is unresolved. Per the germline V gene, CDR1 is SGHTA and CDR2 is FQGTGA. With 4 bases removed from V and 6 bases from J, the gap between germline ends came to 9 bases. This CDR3 comprises 13 residues. The DNA of the CDR3 is TGTGCCAGCAGCTCCACCCCGGCCGGGGAGCTGTTTTTT. It is translated as CASSSTPAGELFF.

The V and J genes are TRBV5-1 and TRBJ2-7; no clear D gene. The CDR3 totals 14 residues. Germline V lookup: CDR1 SGHRS, CDR2 YFSETQ. Trimming pared 0 bases from V and 0 bases from J, leaving 7 bases between. This CDR3 reads CASSLGYSSYEQYF. Here the CDR3 DNA reads TGCGCCAGCAGCTTGGGCTACAGCTCCTACGAGCAGTACTTC.

The genes are TRBV12-5 and TRBJ2-7, with a tentative D call TRBD2 (6 bases). V dropped 0 bases and J dropped 4 bases, with 19 bases sitting between them. From germline, CDR1 is LGHNT and CDR2 FRNRAP. The CDR3 sequence is 17 residues long. The CDR3 nucleotides are TGTGCTAGTGGTTTGGTACTGGGGAGGCAGGACCATTACGAGCAGTACTTC. It specifies CASGLVLGRQDHYEQYF.

A few counts support this clone. The J gene is TRBJ2-7, the V gene TRBV5-6, with 8 bases lining up with TRBD1. After removal of 5 bases from V and 2 bases from J, the junction contained 9 bases not matched to a gene. Germline CDR1 reads SGHDT; CDR2 reads YYEEEE. CDR3 length: 15 amino acids. The CDR3 protein is CASRGQGAFTYEQYF. CDR3 nucleotides: TGTGCCAGCAGGGGGCAGGGGGCCTTCACCTACGAGCAGTACTTC.

The chain is built from TRBV2 and TRBJ1-1; 8 bases are a match to TRBD1. Germline V gives CDR1 SNHLY, CDR2 FYNNEI. The CDR3 sequence is 16 residues long. V trimming: 2 bases; J trimming: 3 bases; junction bases outside the gene matches: 8. The CDR3 reads CASSELAGGVYTEAFF. CDR3 in DNA: TGTGCCAGCAGTGAATTGGCAGGGGGCGTCTACACTGAAGCTTTCTTT.

In the case of this clone: This may arise from a read error, as a much more abundant clone is one base away. This chain joins TRBV4-2 and TRBJ1-3; D uncertain. Germline V gene sequence: CDR1 LGHNA, CDR2 YNFKEQ. V was pared by 0 bases and J by 2 bases, with 14 bases between. The CDR3 length is 17 residues. The CDR3 DNA is TGTGCCAGCAGCCAAGAAGAGTCCGGTATCGCTGGAAACACCATATATTTT. It specifies CASSQEESGIAGNTIYF.

About this clone: The same CDR3 can be traced to other DNA sequences in this sample. V and J are TRBV9 and TRBJ2-6; D unresolved. The germline V and J ends were trimmed by 4 bases and 4 bases, with 9 bases remaining between them. Germline CDR1 SGDLS, CDR2 YYNGEE. The CDR3 runs 14 residues. In DNA form, the CDR3 reads TGTGCCAGCAGCCCGAGATCCGGGGCCAACGTCCTGACTTTC. Translation: CASSPRSGANVLTF.

This rearrangement joins TRBV11-2 to TRBJ2-7; D is uncertain. Trimming stripped 1 base from V and 2 bases from J, with 6 bases between. Germline CDR1 is SGHAT and CDR2 is FQNNGV. The CDR3 spans 13 residues. The CDR3 bases are TGTGCCAGCAGCTTAGGGCAGACCTACGAGCAGTACTTC. This gives the protein CASSLGQTYEQYF.